This T cell receptor beta chain was profiled in a study of T cell responses to AZD1222 COVID-19 vaccine. Study information: Second doses at about 4 or about 12 weeks were pooled. Study-level results: Donors in the cohort were predominantly white British and more often female, and clonal diversity was possibly underestimated.

The ends were cut back, 5 bases at V and 4 bases at J, with 8 bases in the middle. The CDR3 has 12 residues. Sequencing was performed with immunoSEQ multiplex PCR; in TCRdb, only in-frame clones are kept and a portion is missing. The repertoire includes 100,000 to 150,000 clones, roughly 90% of them detected once, and 1.4% to 1.5% sits in the top ten. This clone was seen a few times. Its antigen remains unidentified. The chain has TRBV12-3 or TRBV12-4 and TRBJ1-1; D unresolved. Here the sequenced sample was peripheral blood, taken on day 0 of AZD1222 vaccination. This sequence originates from an adult in good health. CDR3 in DNA: TGTGCCAGCAGTCTGGGGTTCACTGAAGCTTTCTTT. This gives the protein CASSLGFTEAFF.